The 10 T cell receptor beta chains below come from one sample, sequenced in a study of CD8 T cell repertoires and HIV-1 epitope variants. Measured with immunoSEQ multiplex PCR; TCRdb has only the in-frame clones, and not every one. The data hold around 5,000 clones, with about two thirds observed a single time. Their specific antigens are unknown. Material: cultured CD8+ T cells derived from PBMCs. The source of these receptors is a male donor with HIV.

This clone was seen just once. The chain carries TRBV7-2 and TRBJ2-1; 7 bases are shared with TRBD2. V lost 1 base to trimming and J lost 6 bases; unmatched junction nucleotides: 9. This CDR3 region has 16 residues. Germline CDR1 and CDR2: SGHTA and FQGNSA. CDR3 loop: CASSLVGGIRPNEQFF. In DNA form, the CDR3 reads TGTGCCAGCAGCTTAGTCGGGGGGATAAGGCCCAATGAGCAGTTCTTC.

J is TRBJ1-1 and V is TRBV5-1; 7 bases map to TRBD1. Trimming removed 2 bases from V and 4 bases from J; junction bases left unmatched: 5. Germline loops: CDR1 SGHRS, CDR2 YFSETQ. There are 14 residues in the CDR3. The chain's CDR3 is CASSLTGVGTEAFF. CDR3 DNA: TGCGCCAGCAGCTTAACAGGGGTAGGCACTGAAGCTTTCTTT. Complete variable domain (other parts from reference TRBV5-1 and TRBJ1-1): KAGVTQTPRYLIKTRGQQVTLSCSPISGHRSVSWYQQTPGQGLQFLFEYFSETQRNKGNFPGRFSGRQFSNSRSEMNVSTLELGDSALYLCASSLTGVGTEAFFGQGTRLTVV.

In regard to this clone: An end of the junction does not agree with germline; a read error may underlie this. This chain uses TRBV20-1 with TRBJ1-2, with 7 bases lining up with TRBD1. Germline CDR1 and CDR2: DFQATT and SNEGSKA (reference sequence). The CDR3 has 10 residues. The DNA of the CDR3 is TGCAGTGCTAGAACAGGGGATTACGCCTTC. This gives the protein CSARTGDYAF.

The rearrangement joins TRBV5-3 to TRBJ1-2; 7 bases match TRBD1. TRBV5-3 is flagged as an ORF with uncertain function. The CDR3 consists of 15 residues. Trimming removed 8 bases from V and 7 bases from J; junction bases left unmatched: 17. CDR3: CASSLGDSGRGGYTF. The CDR3 DNA sequence: TGTGCCAGCAGCCTAGGGGACAGCGGGAGGGGTGGCTACACCTTC.

This chain joins TRBV11-2 and TRBJ2-5; the match to TRBD2 covers 8 bases. The CDR3 is 15 amino acids. Germline V CDR1 and CDR2: SGHAT, FQNNGV. V dropped 5 bases and J dropped 1; count of bases not matched to a gene: 6. CDR3 protein: CASSRRGELQETQYF. As DNA, the CDR3 is TGTGCCAGCAGCAGGCGGGGGGAACTCCAAGAGACCCAGTACTTC.

The genes are TRBV19 and TRBJ2-1; 8 bases align to TRBD2. CDR1 is LNHDA and CDR2 is SQIVND in the germline V gene (reference sequence). CDR3 length: 15 residues. The J segment lost 1 base and the V segment lost 4 bases, leaving 3 bases of the junction unmatched. The CDR3 protein is CASSKVAGSYNEQFF. The CDR3 DNA follows: TGTGCCAGTAGTAAAGTAGCGGGATCCTACAATGAGCAGTTCTTC.

This clone was seen only a few times. CDR3 sequence: CASSEAGDSYEQYF. The CDR3 nucleotides read TGCGCCAGCAGTGAGGCGGGAGACTCCTACGAGCAGTACTTC. This chain links TRBV10-1 with TRBJ2-7; TRBD2 matches 7 bases. V shed 2 bases and J 0 bases; nucleotides not matched to a gene: 1. This CDR3 has 14 amino acids. Germline lookup yields CDR1 WNHNN and CDR2 SYGVQD (reference sequence).

The gene calls are TRBV29-1 and TRBJ2-3; D could derive from TRBD1 or TRBD2 (5 bases each). Trimming shortened V by 2 bases and J by 0 bases, and 12 bases separated the two germline ends. Germline V CDR1 and CDR2: SQVTM, ANQGSEA. CDR3 length: 15 residues. The CDR3 nucleotides read TGCAGCGTTGAAAATGCCCGGGACAGCACAGATACGCAGTATTTT. It codes for CSVENARDSTDTQYF.

The CDR3 here is CASRPDSSYEQYF. Here the CDR3 DNA reads TGCGCCAGCAGGCCGGACAGCTCCTACGAGCAGTACTTC. The chain joins TRBV5-1 to TRBJ2-7; D perhaps matches TRBD1 (6 bases). The CDR3 is 13 residues long. CDR1 and CDR2 from the germline V gene are SGHRS and YFSETQ. Trimming stripped 5 bases from V and 0 bases from J, with 9 bases between.

This clone was detected only once. The rearrangement joins TRBV29-1 to TRBJ2-1; 9 bases line up with TRBD1. V lost 4 bases, J lost 10 bases, and 5 bases stayed unmatched. This CDR3 contains 12 residues. The germline V gene has CDR1 SQVTM and CDR2 ANQGSEA. The CDR3 nucleotides are TGCAGCGTTGCCTGGGACAGGGACGAGCAGTTCTTC. The encoded protein is CSVAWDRDEQFF.